The clone carrying this T cell receptor beta chain has a count of ten or more. By 5'RACE with 10-nucleotide random UMIs, the cDNA was made. Via MiXCR, TCRdb re-called the 5' RACE reads, giving one row per CDR3 protein. The table lists approximately 41,000 distinct CDR3 sequences, 2% to 2.5% of them singletons. These data originate in a study of neurological immune-mediated disorders. The sample taken for sequencing was PBMCs. This TCR came from a man aged 25-45 years with multiple sclerosis.

CDR3 DNA sequence: TGCAGCGTTGAAAGTCAGTTGAACACTGAAGCTTTCTTT. This encodes CSVESQLNTEAFF. The genes are TRBV29-1 and TRBJ1-1, with D unresolved. The CDR3 extends over 13 amino acids. V was pared by 2 bases and J by 0 bases, with 7 bases between. CDR1 and CDR2 from the germline V gene are SQVTM and ANQGSEA.